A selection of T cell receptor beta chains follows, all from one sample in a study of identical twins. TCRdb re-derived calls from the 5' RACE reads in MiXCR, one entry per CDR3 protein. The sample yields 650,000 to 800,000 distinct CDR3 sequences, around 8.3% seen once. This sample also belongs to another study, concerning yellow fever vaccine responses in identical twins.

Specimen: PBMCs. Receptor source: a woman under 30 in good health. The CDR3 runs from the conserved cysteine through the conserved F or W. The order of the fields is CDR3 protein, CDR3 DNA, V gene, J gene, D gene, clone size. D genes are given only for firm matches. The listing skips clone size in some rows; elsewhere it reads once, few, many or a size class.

CDR3: CASSLPGLGNTGELFF
DNA: TGTGCCAGCAGCTTGCCGGGACTAGGGAACACCGGGGAGCTGTTTTTT
V: TRBV7-2
J: TRBJ2-2
D: TRBD2
size: few

CDR3: CASRRSNGYEQYF
DNA: TGTGCCAGCAGAAGGTCTAATGGCTACGAGCAGTACTTC
V: TRBV6-2/TRBV6-3
J: TRBJ2-7
D: -
size: few

CDR3: CATSSPLPNTEAFF
DNA: TGTGCCACCAGCAGCCCGCTACCGAACACTGAAGCTTTCTTT
V: TRBV15
J: TRBJ1-1
D: -
size: many

CDR3: CASSQNGGTGSYEQYF
DNA: TGCGCCAGCAGCCAAAACGGCGGGACAGGGTCCTACGAGCAGTACTTC
V: TRBV4-3
J: TRBJ2-7
D: TRBD1
size: few

CDR3: CSVQGASYEQYF
DNA: TGCAGCGTTCAAGGGGCCTCCTACGAGCAGTACTTC
V: TRBV29-1
J: TRBJ2-7
D: -
size: -

CDR3: CASSLAGASNEQFF
DNA: TGTGCCAGCAGTTTGGCGGGGGCCTCGAATGAGCAGTTCTTC
V: TRBV6-2/TRBV6-3
J: TRBJ2-1
D: -
size: -

CDR3: CASSITASSYNEQFF
DNA: TGCGCCAGCAGCATTACTGCAAGCTCCTACAATGAGCAGTTCTTC
V: TRBV4-3
J: TRBJ2-1
D: -
size: few

CDR3: CASSLVPGPPKEETQYF
DNA: TGTGCCAGCAGCTTAGTGCCAGGACCCCCGAAGGAAGAGACCCAGTACTTC
V: TRBV11-2
J: TRBJ2-5
D: -
size: few

CDR3: CASSPLGQTSYNEQFF
DNA: TGTGCCAGCAGCCCCCTCGGACAGACTTCCTACAATGAGCAGTTCTTC
V: TRBV7-3
J: TRBJ2-1
D: -
size: few

CDR3: CASSVRGGYNEQFF
DNA: TGTGCCAGCAGTGTGCGGGGGGGATACAATGAGCAGTTCTTC
V: TRBV2
J: TRBJ2-1
D: TRBD2
size: -

CDR3: CASTPRHLALNYEQYF
DNA: TGTGCCAGCACCCCGCGGCACCTAGCGTTGAACTACGAGCAGTACTTC
V: TRBV6-1
J: TRBJ2-7
D: -
size: few

CDR3: CASSQDARDYEQYF
DNA: TGCGCCAGCAGCCAAGATGCCCGGGACTACGAGCAGTACTTC
V: TRBV4-3
J: TRBJ2-7
D: -
size: -

CDR3: CATSDPGTGDYEQYF
DNA: TGTGCCACCAGTGATCCCGGGACAGGGGATTACGAGCAGTACTTC
V: TRBV24-1
J: TRBJ2-7
D: TRBD1
size: few

CDR3: CATSDTPDGSSYEQYF
DNA: TGTGCCACCAGTGATACCCCGGACGGGAGCTCCTACGAGCAGTACTTC
V: TRBV24-1
J: TRBJ2-7
D: -
size: few

CDR3: CASSEGGRSSYNEQFF
DNA: TGTGCCAGCAGTGAGGGGGGGAGGTCATCCTACAATGAGCAGTTCTTC
V: TRBV2
J: TRBJ2-1
D: TRBD2
size: -

CDR3: CASSSGAGLTEQYF
DNA: TGTGCCAGCAGTAGCGGGGCCGGGTTAACCGAGCAGTACTTC
V: TRBV6-1
J: TRBJ2-7
D: TRBD2
size: few

CDR3: CTSSRTSSGTGELFF
DNA: TGTACCAGCAGCCGGACTAGTAGTGGCACCGGGGAGCTGTTTTTT
V: TRBV12-3/TRBV12-4
J: TRBJ2-2
D: TRBD2
size: -

CDR3: CASSYSVSGTGAKPLHF
DNA: TGTGCCAGCAGTTACTCAGTTTCGGGGACAGGAGCTAAACCCCTCCACTTT
V: TRBV6-5
J: TRBJ1-6
D: TRBD1
size: few

CDR3: CATSDPGQGGIQYF
DNA: TGTGCCACCAGTGACCCCGGACAGGGAGGCATTCAGTACTTC
V: TRBV24-1
J: TRBJ2-4
D: TRBD1
size: many

CDR3: CASSQDIQRTPYNEQFF
DNA: TGCGCCAGCAGCCAAGATATCCAGAGGACCCCCTACAATGAGCAGTTCTTC
V: TRBV4-1
J: TRBJ2-1
D: -
size: few

CDR3: CSAREGGYGYTF
DNA: TGCAGTGCTAGGGAAGGAGGCTATGGCTACACCTTC
V: TRBV20-1
J: TRBJ1-2
D: -
size: -

CDR3: CASSVDPGGNYGYTF
DNA: TGTGCCAGCAGCGTAGATCCAGGGGGGAACTATGGCTACACCTTC
V: TRBV9
J: TRBJ1-2
D: TRBD1
size: -

CDR3: CASSLGGQTESTTDTQYF
DNA: TGTGCCAGCAGCTTAGGGGGGCAGACCGAAAGTACAACAGATACGCAGTATTTT
V: TRBV11-1
J: TRBJ2-3
D: -
size: many

CDR3: CASGKPGLAVRVNEQYF
DNA: TGTGCCAGCGGCAAACCGGGACTAGCGGTCCGGGTGAACGAGCAGTACTTC
V: TRBV7-6
J: TRBJ2-7
D: TRBD2
size: -

CDR3: CASSQGRETNTGELFF
DNA: TGCGCCAGCAGCCAGGGCAGAGAAACGAACACCGGGGAGCTGTTTTTT
V: TRBV4-1
J: TRBJ2-2
D: -
size: many

CDR3: CASRAQNTGELFF
DNA: TGTGCCAGCCGGGCCCAGAACACCGGGGAGCTGTTTTTT
V: TRBV6-4
J: TRBJ2-2
D: -
size: -

CDR3: CASSYTSGDYEQYF
DNA: TGTGCCAGCAGCTATACTAGCGGAGACTACGAGCAGTACTTC
V: TRBV11-2
J: TRBJ2-7
D: TRBD2
size: few

CDR3: CASSFSGRQYF
DNA: TGTGCCAGCAGCTTTAGCGGGAGGCAGTACTTC
V: TRBV5-6
J: TRBJ2-7
D: TRBD2
size: few

CDR3: CASSVGPPAETQYF
DNA: TGTGCCAGCAGCGTCGGACCACCCGCGGAGACCCAGTACTTC
V: TRBV9
J: TRBJ2-5
D: -
size: few

CDR3: CASSVARVPYEQYF
DNA: TGTGCCAGCAGCGTAGCTAGGGTTCCCTACGAGCAGTACTTC
V: TRBV9
J: TRBJ2-7
D: -
size: many

CDR3: CASSPTFSGQGTYEQYF
DNA: TGTGCCAGCAGCCCCACGTTCTCGGGACAGGGAACCTACGAGCAGTACTTC
V: TRBV14
J: TRBJ2-7
D: TRBD1
size: few

CDR3: CASSRGQGVGEQYF
DNA: TGTGCCAGCAGCCGGGGGCAGGGAGTAGGCGAGCAGTACTTC
V: TRBV12-3/TRBV12-4
J: TRBJ2-7
D: -
size: few

CDR3: CSVAQGAGNTIYF
DNA: TGCAGCGTCGCCCAGGGGGCTGGAAACACCATATATTTT
V: TRBV29-1
J: TRBJ1-3
D: TRBD1
size: -

CDR3: CASSLAGTGAGYNEQFF
DNA: TGTGCCAGCAGCTTAGCCGGGACAGGGGCGGGTTACAATGAGCAGTTCTTC
V: TRBV7-8
J: TRBJ2-1
D: TRBD1
size: many

CDR3: CSARGSGQGYYEQYF
DNA: TGCAGTGCTAGGGGTTCGGGACAGGGTTACTACGAGCAGTACTTC
V: TRBV20-1
J: TRBJ2-7
D: TRBD1
size: many

CDR3: CATSRDHGGRNYGYTF
DNA: TGTGCCACCAGCAGAGATCACGGGGGAAGGAATTATGGCTACACCTTC
V: TRBV15
J: TRBJ1-2
D: -
size: few

CDR3: CASSQRDRGLEQYF
DNA: TGTGCCAGCAGCCAACGGGACAGGGGCCTAGAGCAGTACTTC
V: TRBV3-1
J: TRBJ2-7
D: TRBD1
size: many

CDR3: CASSFPRGRESTDTQYF
DNA: TGTGCCAGCAGTTTTCCGCGGGGAAGGGAGAGCACAGATACGCAGTATTTT
V: TRBV6-2/TRBV6-3
J: TRBJ2-3
D: -
size: -

CDR3: CASSRDRGRITGELFF
DNA: TGTGCCAGCAGCCGCGACAGGGGGCGAATTACCGGGGAGCTGTTTTTT
V: TRBV3-1
J: TRBJ2-2
D: TRBD1
size: -

CDR3: CASSYSTSAAYEQYF
DNA: TGTGCCAGCAGTTACAGTACTAGCGCCGCCTACGAGCAGTACTTC
V: TRBV6-2/TRBV6-3
J: TRBJ2-7
D: TRBD2
size: -

CDR3: CASSITGDATYEQYF
DNA: TGTGCCAGCAGTATAACAGGGGATGCGACCTACGAGCAGTACTTC
V: TRBV6-1
J: TRBJ2-7
D: TRBD1
size: few

CDR3: CASSQDPSGGYNEQFF
DNA: TGTGCCAGCAGCCAAGATCCTAGCGGGGGATACAATGAGCAGTTCTTC
V: TRBV4-2
J: TRBJ2-1
D: TRBD2
size: many

CDR3: CASSASEGRETQYF
DNA: TGTGCCAGCAGCGCTAGCGAAGGGAGGGAGACCCAGTACTTC
V: TRBV2
J: TRBJ2-5
D: -
size: few

CDR3: CASSLGTSGSSSEQFF
DNA: TGTGCCAGCAGCTTAGGGACTAGCGGGAGTAGTAGTGAGCAGTTCTTC
V: TRBV7-6
J: TRBJ2-1
D: TRBD2
size: many

CDR3: CASSEGQYSEKLFF
DNA: TGTGCCAGCAGCGAGGGACAGTATTCCGAAAAACTGTTTTTT
V: TRBV11-2
J: TRBJ1-4
D: TRBD1
size: few

CDR3: CASSPGLRETQYF
DNA: TGTGCCAGCTCACCGGGACTAAGGGAGACCCAGTACTTC
V: TRBV18
J: TRBJ2-5
D: TRBD2
size: -

CDR3: CASSLQTGDTQYF
DNA: TGCGCCAGCAGCCTACAGACAGGGGATACGCAGTATTTT
V: TRBV5-1
J: TRBJ2-3
D: TRBD1
size: many

CDR3: CASSTESTANYGYTF
DNA: TGCGCCAGCAGTACTGAAAGCACCGCTAACTATGGCTACACCTTC
V: TRBV4-3
J: TRBJ1-2
D: -
size: few

CDR3: CATSDSVLEQFF
DNA: TGTGCCACCAGTGATTCTGTCCTTGAGCAGTTCTTC
V: TRBV24-1
J: TRBJ2-1
D: -
size: -

CDR3: CSARETGTSTDTQYF
DNA: TGCAGTGCTAGAGAGACAGGGACTAGCACAGATACGCAGTATTTT
V: TRBV20-1
J: TRBJ2-3
D: -
size: many

CDR3: CASSQDRRAQGEQFF
DNA: TGCGCCAGCAGCCAAGATCGGCGGGCCCAGGGGGAGCAGTTCTTC
V: TRBV4-3
J: TRBJ2-1
D: -
size: few

CDR3: CASSPRPVTGDEQFF
DNA: TGCGCCAGCAGCCCAAGACCAGTAACTGGGGATGAGCAGTTCTTC
V: TRBV4-3
J: TRBJ2-1
D: -
size: few

CDR3: CATRRGGTYWQETQYF
DNA: TGTGCCACCCGAAGAGGGGGGACCTACTGGCAAGAGACCCAGTACTTC
V: TRBV2
J: TRBJ2-5
D: -
size: many

CDR3: CSASPGGNQPQHF
DNA: TGCAGTGCCTCGCCCGGGGGCAATCAGCCCCAGCATTTT
V: TRBV20-1
J: TRBJ1-5
D: -
size: few

CDR3: CSASPSGKYNEQFF
DNA: TGCAGTGCTAGTCCTAGCGGGAAATACAATGAGCAGTTCTTC
V: TRBV20-1
J: TRBJ2-1
D: TRBD2
size: few